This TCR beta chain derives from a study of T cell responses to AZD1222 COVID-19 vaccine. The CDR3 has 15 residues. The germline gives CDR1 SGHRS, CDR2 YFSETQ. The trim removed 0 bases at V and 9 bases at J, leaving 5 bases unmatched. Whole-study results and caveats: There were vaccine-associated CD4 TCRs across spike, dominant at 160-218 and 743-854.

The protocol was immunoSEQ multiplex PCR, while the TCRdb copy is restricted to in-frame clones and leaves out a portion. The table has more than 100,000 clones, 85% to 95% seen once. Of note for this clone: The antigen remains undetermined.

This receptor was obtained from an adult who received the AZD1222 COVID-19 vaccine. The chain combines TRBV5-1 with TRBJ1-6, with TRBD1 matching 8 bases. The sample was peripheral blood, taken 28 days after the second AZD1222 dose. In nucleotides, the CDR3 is TGCGCCAGCAGCTTGGGCCAGGGGGCTGGTTCACCCCTCCACTTT. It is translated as CASSLGQGAGSPLHF.